The entry below gives a single T cell receptor (beta chain) sequence along with its context. This sample is drawn from a study of shared clonotypes between healthy human individuals. Study information: Samples came from two female and a few male donors aged 18 to 49.

CD45RO-negative CD8 cells positively selected for CCR7 made up the naive population, which excluded terminally differentiated effector memory CD45RA+ cells. Looked up from germline, CDR1 is SGHRS and CDR2 is YFSETQ. Trimming removed 2 bases from V and 7 bases from J; junction bases left unmatched: 9. The CDR3 is 14 residues long. Sequencing used immunoSEQ multiplex PCR; TCRdb keeps in-frame clones, though not all of them. The table has about 2 million clones, roughly 94% seen once. The chain joins TRBV5-1 to TRBJ2-7, with TRBD1 matching over 7 bases. This TCR was recovered from a man aged 18 to 30 in good health. Sequencing input: naive CD8+ T cells sorted from blood. CDR3 DNA: TGCGCCAGCAGCTTAGGGACAGTTCGTGATGAGCAGTACTTC. Its protein product is CASSLGTVRDEQYF. Drawing the rest from reference TRBV5-1 and TRBJ2-7, the complete variable domain is KAGVTQTPRYLIKTRGQQVTLSCSPISGHRSVSWYQQTPGQGLQFLFEYFSETQRNKGNFPGRFSGRQFSNSRSEMNVSTLELGDSALYLCASSLGTVRDEQYFGPGTRLTVT.